The 27 T cell receptor beta chains below all came from one sample that was sequenced in a study of T cell responses to AZD1222 COVID-19 vaccine (dated by TCRdb to about 2021). What this sample's time point label stands for: about 28 days (+/-7) after the second vaccine dose. The library was made by the immunoSEQ multiplex PCR assay. TCRdb retrieved this table from immuneACCESS and kept in-frame rearrangements only. Not all clones are present; in checked studies, unresolved V genes account for under half, and no reason is known for the remainder. Within this sample are under 150,000 clones, with 80% to 90% of them counted one time only. Clones ranked in the top ten supply about 29% of the sample. The material was peripheral blood, obtained 28 days after the second AZD1222 dose. Source of these receptors: an adult who received the AZD1222 COVID-19 vaccine.

Only a few counts were recorded for this clone. The V and J genes are TRBV7-6 and TRBJ2-7, with D perhaps matching TRBD2 (5 bases). The CDR3 totals 14 residues. Germline-derived CDR1 and CDR2 are SGHVS and FNYEAQ. Deletions cut 1 base from V and 6 bases from J, with 13 bases between. The CDR3: CASSLGGAVAEQYF. The CDR3 DNA follows: TGTGCCAGCAGCTTAGGTGGAGCGGTGGCCGAGCAGTACTTC.

In DNA form, the CDR3 reads TGTGCCAGCAGCTTACAAGTGACCGGGGAGCTGTTTTTT. Translation gives CASSLQVTGELFF. The V call is TRBV5-8, the J call TRBJ2-2, with D unresolved. Trimming took 2 bases from V and 5 from J, leaving 7 bases between them. This CDR3 comprises 13 residues. The germline CDR1 and CDR2 sequences are SGHTS and YDEGEE.

The rearrangement joins TRBV30 to TRBJ1-6, with TRBD1 identical over 8 bases. The CDR3 contains 15 residues. Germline V CDR1 and CDR2: GTSNPN, SVGIG (reference sequence). Unmatched junction bases numbered 5, after V lost 0 bases and J lost 7 bases. The CDR3 DNA reads as TGTGCCTGGAGTGTACAGGGGGGTCGGAATTCACCCCTCCACTTT. Amino acid sequence: CAWSVQGGRNSPLHF.

This chain connects TRBV4-1 to TRBJ2-2, with D unresolved. Between the trimmed V and J ends, which lost 1 base and 3 bases, there was a span of 6 bases. From germline, CDR1 is MGHRA and CDR2 YSYEKL. There are 14 residues in the CDR3. CDR3: CASSQGMDTGELFF. The CDR3 DNA follows: TGCGCCAGCAGCCAAGGGATGGACACCGGGGAGCTGTTTTTT.

This rearrangement joins TRBV9 to TRBJ1-1; D gene unclear. V lost 2 bases and J lost 2, with 10 bases in between. CDR1 is SGDLS, CDR2 YYNGEE, per germline. This CDR3 region has 14 residues. The CDR3 DNA reads as TGTGCCAGCAGCGTCGTGGGAGCTAACACTGAAGCTTTCTTT. This sequence encodes CASSVVGANTEAFF.

V and J are TRBV12-3 or TRBV12-4 and TRBJ1-2, with 11 nucleotides matching TRBD1. Trimming removed 10 bases from V and 13 bases from J; junction bases left unmatched: 5. This CDR3 contains 10 residues. DNA for the CDR3: TGTGCCACCGGACAGGGGGCGGCCACCTTC. Residues: CATGQGAATF.

The chain uses TRBV24-1 and TRBJ1-4; TRBD1 agrees at 7 bases. Germline V gene lookup returns CDR1 KGHDR and CDR2 SFDVKD. The V segment lost 0 bases and the J segment 8 bases; nucleotides outside the gene matches: 11. This CDR3 spans 17 amino acids. This CDR3 is CATSDLPLDREGEKLFF. CDR3 nucleotide sequence: TGTGCCACCAGTGATTTGCCCCTTGACAGGGAGGGAGAAAAACTGTTTTTT.

This clone was detected a few times. The chain uses TRBV27 and TRBJ1-3; D unclear. Germline assignment: CDR1 MNHEY and CDR2 SMNVEV (reference sequence). V lost 5 bases to trimming and J lost 4 bases, with 21 bases between them. The CDR3 loop spans 17 amino acids. Here the CDR3 reads CASSGRVRSRLGNTIYF. Written as DNA, the CDR3 is TGTGCCAGCAGTGGAAGGGTCCGGTCCCGCCTCGGAAACACCATATATTTT.

The genes are TRBV29-1 and TRBJ1-4; 9 nucleotides match TRBD1. There are 13 residues in the CDR3. Germline-derived CDR1 and CDR2 are SQVTM and ANQGSEA. V shed 7 bases and J 3 bases; nucleotides not matched to a gene: 3. CDR3 loop: CSGRDRANEKLFF. The CDR3 region has the DNA TGCAGCGGCCGGGACAGGGCTAATGAAAAACTGTTTTTT.

The table lists this clone with a count of one. The rearrangement links TRBV7-9 to TRBJ1-2; weak D call: TRBD1 (6 bases). CDR3 size: 15 residues. Germline V CDR1 and CDR2: SEHNR, FQNEAQ (reference sequence). V lost 0 bases and J 4 bases, leaving 12 bases between the germline ends. CDR3: CASSLALVRGYGYTF. In nucleotides, the CDR3 is TGTGCCAGCAGCTTAGCGCTGGTCAGGGGCTATGGCTACACCTTC.

The DNA for the CDR3 is TGTGCCACCAGCAGAGAGGGAAAGGGGCAGTACTTC. Amino acid sequence: CATSREGKGQYF. The genes are TRBV15 and TRBJ2-7; D not certain. V dropped 0 bases and J dropped 9 bases, with 9 bases sitting between them. CDR3 length equals 12 residues. Germline CDR1 is LNHNV and CDR2 is YYDKDF (reference sequence).

The rearrangement uses TRBV28 and TRBJ2-7; 7 positions match TRBD2. V was clipped by 5 bases and J by 4 bases; unmatched bases: 11. There are 15 residues in the CDR3. The germline gives CDR1 MDHEN, CDR2 SYDVKM. In DNA, the CDR3 is TGTGCCAGCAGTGGGCCGGGACTACTCTTTTACGAGCAGTACTTC. Protein sequence: CASSGPGLLFYEQYF.

The V gene is TRBV5-1, the J gene TRBJ2-1, with TRBD2 identical over 12 bases. Germline CDR1 is SGHRS and CDR2 is YFSETQ. This CDR3 is 17 amino acids long. Losses at the gene ends were 4 bases for V and 6 bases for J; bases not matched to a gene: 11. CDR3 sequence: CASSPISGTSGFNEQFF. CDR3 nucleotide sequence: TGCGCCAGCAGCCCCATATCCGGGACTAGCGGGTTCAATGAGCAGTTCTTC.

This clone has just a few counts. The chain carries TRBV9 and TRBJ1-1; possible D gene TRBD1, 5 bases. The germline gives CDR1 SGDLS, CDR2 YYNGEE. V shed 3 bases and J shed 8 bases, with 17 bases lying between them. There are 14 residues in the CDR3. Here the CDR3 reads CASSDPLGGKEAFF. CDR3 DNA: TGTGCCAGCAGCGATCCCCTGGGGGGAAAGGAAGCTTTCTTT.

The chain recombines TRBV25-1 with TRBJ2-2; D is possibly TRBD2 (5 bases). V was pared by 7 bases and J by 5 bases, with 14 bases between. The CDR3 is 14 residues long. Germline V gene lookup returns CDR1 MGHDK and CDR2 SYGVNS. As DNA, the CDR3 is TGTGCCAGCACCCCTCTCCCGGGAACCGGGGAGCTGTTTTTT. Its translation is CASTPLPGTGELFF.

The genes are TRBV5-1 and TRBJ2-6; D is ambiguous. The germline CDR1 and CDR2 sequences are SGHRS and YFSETQ. The V end lost 0 bases, the J end lost 0 bases, and 13 bases lay between the germline ends. This CDR3 comprises 18 residues. CDR3 bases: TGCGCCAGCAGCTTGGAAGGCCCGGTCAGCTCTGGGGCCAACGTCCTGACTTTC. It encodes CASSLEGPVSSGANVLTF.

V is TRBV7-2 and J is TRBJ1-1; the D is unclear. The length of the CDR3 is 14 residues. Trimming pared 5 bases from V and 1 base from J, leaving 11 bases between. The germline CDR1 and CDR2 sequences are SGHTA and FQGNSA. DNA for the CDR3: TGTGCCAGCAGCCCGCAGCTCTCGAACACTGAAGCTTTCTTT. It codes for CASSPQLSNTEAFF.

This chain connects TRBV11-2 to TRBJ2-7; TRBD2 might be the D (5 bases). In germline, CDR1 is SGHAT, CDR2 FQNNGV. The CDR3 runs 14 residues. The V gene lost 5 bases and the J gene lost 0 bases, with 11 bases spanning the gap. The CDR3 coding sequence is TGTGCCAGCAGCCGTATCGGGATCTCCTACGAGCAGTACTTC. It translates to CASSRIGISYEQYF.

The chain joins TRBV7-2 to TRBJ2-1, with D possibly being TRBD1 (5 bases). The CDR3 contains 14 residues. With 3 bases removed from V and 2 bases from J, the gap between germline ends came to 8 bases. From germline, CDR1 is SGHTA and CDR2 FQGNSA. Here the CDR3 DNA reads TGTGCCAGCAGCTTCGACAGTACCTACAATGAGCAGTTCTTC. It encodes CASSFDSTYNEQFF.

The J gene is TRBJ1-3, the V gene TRBV19; TRBD1 agrees at 7 bases. With V trimmed by 9 bases and J by 4 bases, 18 bases remained unmatched. The CDR3 sequence is 17 residues long. Germline CDR1 is LNHDA and CDR2 is SQIVND (reference sequence). CDR3 sequence: CASSGTAQAKGGNTIYF. In nucleotides, the CDR3 is TGTGCCAGCTCCGGGACAGCCCAGGCGAAGGGGGGAAACACCATATATTTT.

J is TRBJ1-1 and V is TRBV3-1 (or the pseudogene TRBV3-2); 7 positions agree with TRBD1. This CDR3 region has 14 residues. From germline, CDR1 is LGHDT and CDR2 YNNKEL (reference sequence). V lost 4 bases, J lost 10 bases, and 12 bases stayed unmatched. CDR3 amino acids: CASSLPGTEVGAFF. CDR3 coding DNA: TGTGCCAGCAGCCTTCCCGGGACAGAGGTGGGAGCTTTCTTT.

The chain is built from TRBV7-9 and TRBJ1-2; maybe TRBD1 (5 bases). V was pared by 6 bases and J by 4 bases, with 12 bases between. The CDR3 extends over 13 amino acids. Germline V gives CDR1 SEHNR, CDR2 FQNEAQ (reference sequence). The CDR3: CASSYPGSYGYTF. CDR3 coding DNA: TGTGCCAGCAGTTATCCAGGGAGCTATGGCTACACCTTC.

This sequence joins TRBV6-2 or TRBV6-3 and TRBJ1-6; 9 positions agree with TRBD1. The CDR3 has 15 amino acids. Germline CDR1 reads MNHEY; CDR2 reads SVGEGT. Germline trimming cut 5 bases from V and 7 bases from J; bases unmatched to any gene: 6. The CDR3 DNA is TGTGCCAGCAGTCTCCCGACAGGGGGAAATTCACCCCTCCACTTT. Translating it yields CASSLPTGGNSPLHF.

V is TRBV2 and J is TRBJ2-3; perhaps TRBD1 as D (5 bases). There are 13 residues in the CDR3. V shed 6 bases and J shed 2 bases, with 9 bases lying between them. Per germline, CDR1 SNHLY and CDR2 FYNNEI. The CDR3 here is CASRRTYTDTQYF. CDR3 DNA sequence: TGTGCCAGCAGGAGGACATACACAGATACGCAGTATTTT. Drawing the rest from reference TRBV2 and TRBJ2-3, the complete variable domain is EPEVTQTPSHQVTQMGQEVILRCVPISNHLYFYWYRQILGQKVEFLVSFYNNEISEKSEIFDDQFSVERPDGSNFTLKIRSTKLEDSAMYFCASRRTYTDTQYFGPGTRLTVL.

CDR3 region: CASNIAGPPYGYTF. The CDR3, as DNA: TGTGCCAGCAACATCGCGGGCCCCCCATATGGCTACACCTTC. J is TRBJ1-2 and V is TRBV6-6; D is unclear. V lost 7 bases to trimming and J lost 5 bases, with 17 bases between them. Germline V gene data show CDR1 as MNHNY and CDR2 as SVGAGI (reference sequence). The CDR3 consists of 14 residues.

The gene calls are TRBV9 and TRBJ1-5, with 8 bases lining up with TRBD1. The V gene end was trimmed by 0 bases and the J gene end by 6 bases; junction bases not matched to a gene: 5. Per the germline V gene, CDR1 is SGDLS and CDR2 is YYNGEE. This CDR3 has 15 residues. The CDR3 is CASSVGGTGSQPQHF. CDR3 nucleotides: TGTGCCAGCAGCGTAGGTGGGACAGGCTCTCAGCCCCAGCATTTT.

The genes are TRBV27 and TRBJ2-7; 8 bases agree with TRBD1. The CDR3 covers 14 residues. Germline values: CDR1 MNHEY, CDR2 SMNVEV (reference sequence). Trimming at V came to 3 bases and at J to 2 bases, leaving 3 bases not matched to a gene. The CDR3 DNA reads as TGTGCCAGCAGTTTTGGGACAGGTGCCTACGAGCAGTACTTC. As protein: CASSFGTGAYEQYF.